This T cell receptor (beta chain) stems from a study of persistence of HIV-infected CD4 T cells. The CDR3 has 13 residues. Trimming removed 3 bases from V and 8 bases from J; junction bases left unmatched: 4. Germline values: CDR1 SEHNR, CDR2 FQNEAQ (reference sequence). Cells were stimulated with overlapping HIV-1 Gag 15-mer peptides. CD40L/CD69 double-negative CD45RO-high memory CD4+ T cells were collected. Adults with HIV-1 started suppressive ART while chronically infected. General study points: CMV- and Gag-responding cells had lower TCRbeta richness than CD3/CD28-responding cells.

This clone was seen a single time. The antigen is undetermined. This was the immunoSEQ version 4 assay in survey mode. Measured with immunoSEQ multiplex PCR; TCRdb has only the in-frame clones, and not every one. The top ten clones hold around 5.4% of a sample with about 36,000 clones, more than 75% of them seen once. The sequences come from cultured CD4+ T cells from PBMCs, collected from a patient who received antiretroviral therapy. The TCR sequence derives from an adult with HIV. The donor label of this sample is uncertain. The chain is built from TRBV7-9 and TRBJ1-1, with TRBD1 matching over 9 bases. CDR3 sequence reads: CASSLATGGEAFF. In DNA form, the CDR3 reads TGTGCCAGCAGCTTGGCGACAGGGGGGGAAGCTTTCTTT. Full variable domain (outside the CDR3, taken from reference TRBV7-9 and TRBJ1-1): DTGVSQNPRHKITKRGQNVTFRCDPISEHNRLYWYRQTLGQGPEFLTYFQNEAQLEKSRLLSDRFSAERPKGSFSTLEIQRTEQGDSAMYLCASSLATGGEAFFGQGTRLTVV.